This T cell receptor beta chain is from a study of T cells after somatic rescue of genetic block. The CDR3 is 16 residues long. V dropped 4 bases and J dropped 7 bases, with 20 bases sitting between them. Per germline, CDR1 SGHVS and CDR2 FNYEAQ. This table comes from immunoSEQ multiplex PCR, and its TCRdb copy is limited to in-frame clones, with some not included. In the table there are tens of thousands of clones, around 90% of which are singletons. This clone was seen a single time. This sequence joins TRBV7-6 and TRBJ2-1; D not resolved. This clonotype was sampled from a man aged 40-55 years. The sequencing input was peripheral blood mononuclear cells (PBMCs). In DNA form, the CDR3 reads TGTGCCAGCAGCTCGGCCTCCTCCCCGAGATATAATGAGCAGTTCTTC. This codes for CASSSASSPRYNEQFF.